Here is one TCR beta chain with its context. Its antigen is not identified. The data belong to a study of cytomegalovirus exposure and HLA in healthy donors. Overall study: Most donors, roughly 84% of several hundred genotyped, fell in the Caucasian-associated ancestry cluster. General study results and limits: It was reported in a later analysis that an Asian-associated ancestry cluster showed fewer N-insertions than the roughly 710-donor mean. TCR beta V- and J-gene trimming was later associated with a missense DCLRE1C variant. Most subjects had HLA-A and HLA-B alleles reportedly predicted accurately by TCR beta sequences.

PCR amplification relied on 60 Vbeta primers (plus 13 Jbeta primers). Sequencing used immunoSEQ multiplex PCR; TCRdb keeps in-frame clones, though not all of them. Of some 140,000 clones in the sample, 80% were seen once. The CDR3 loop spans 12 amino acids. Trimming took 5 bases from V and 2 from J, leaving 4 bases between them. Germline V gene data show CDR1 as KGHSH and CDR2 as LQKENI. Sequencing used PBMCs. The chain couples TRBV18 to TRBJ1-3; the D is unclear. The clonotype originates from a man aged 25 to 40 in good health and CMV-seropositive. CDR3 region: CASSGPGNTIYF. The DNA of the CDR3 is TGTGCCAGCTCAGGGCCTGGAAACACCATATATTTT.